This T cell receptor (beta chain) was profiled in a study of Graves' ophthalmopathy and Graves' hyperthyroidism. Across the whole study: Peripheral blood sampling preceded any treatment and occurred at initial diagnosis.

Amplified material comprised TCR beta CDR3 regions derived from RNA transcripts. Second-round multiplex PCR followed a first-round RT-PCR using HTBI primers. MiXCR, applied by TCRdb to the multiplex PCR reads, yields one record per CDR3 protein. The data show a few hundred thousand distinct CDR3 sequences, about 18% seen once. About this clonotype itself: Its target is unknown.

Notes on the study in general: This model predicted ophthalmopathy progression (sensitivity approximately 68%, specificity 72.22%).

Sequenced input: peripheral blood. The sequence was collected from a woman aged 18-35 years with Graves' ophthalmopathy.

The CDR3 loop reads CAIKSGGSSTEAFF. The CDR3 bases are TGTGCCATCAAATCGGGAGGGAGCAGCACTGAAGCTTTCTTT. The V call is TRBV10-3, the J call TRBJ1-1; no firm D call. This CDR3 is 14 amino acids long. Germline V gives CDR1 ENHRY, CDR2 SYGVKD. V was clipped by 7 bases and J by 4 bases, with 16 bases between them.